This is a list of T cell receptor beta chains from one sample in a study of blood T cell repertoires in COVID-19. Sequencing was performed with immunoSEQ multiplex PCR; in TCRdb, only in-frame clones are kept and a portion is missing. The sample comprises more than 60,000 clones, approximately 90% of which are singletons, and about 6.1% rests with the top ten. The sample consisted of peripheral blood. These receptors came from a human donor in a cohort sampled during active COVID-19. Both conserved end residues are part of each CDR3. The order of the fields is J gene, clone size, CDR3 length, V gene, CDR3 protein. Rows give clone size only sometimes, using once, few, many, or a class for an expanded clone.

J: TRBJ2-2; size: NA; length: 15; V: TRBV4-3; CDR3: CASSDAGVDTGELFF
J: TRBJ1-6; size: NA; length: 14; V: TRBV18; CDR3: CASSPAGYNSPLHF
J: TRBJ2-7; size: NA; length: 15; V: TRBV19; CDR3: CASRPTGTSVNEQYF
J: TRBJ1-5; size: NA; length: 20; V: TRBV10-3; CDR3: CAIIPSLNRDMHYSNQPQHF
J: TRBJ1-1; size: NA; length: 14; V: TRBV6-2/TRBV6-3; CDR3: CASSPPLMNTEAFF
J: TRBJ2-5; size: NA; length: 12; V: TRBV6-5; CDR3: CASRQGYETQYF
J: TRBJ2-7; size: NA; length: 14; V: TRBV5-1; CDR3: CASSLEWTGGVQYF
J: TRBJ2-1; size: NA; length: 15; V: TRBV18; CDR3: CASSPGTGIYNEQFF
J: TRBJ2-7; size: once; length: 15; V: TRBV5-4; CDR3: CASSIAGTNSYEQYF
J: TRBJ2-3; size: once; length: 15; V: TRBV6-5; CDR3: CASSQSGVAADTQYF
J: TRBJ1-3; size: NA; length: 13; V: TRBV7-6; CDR3: CASSLAPRNTIYF
J: TRBJ2-2; size: NA; length: 16; V: TRBV11-2; CDR3: CASSPRSGGVSGELFF
J: TRBJ2-7; size: few; length: 13; V: TRBV2; CDR3: CASRQGVTYEQYF
J: TRBJ2-5; size: NA; length: 18; V: TRBV19; CDR3: CASSPNPGTSDYQETQYF
J: TRBJ2-2; size: NA; length: 15; V: TRBV9; CDR3: CASSVAQGVTGELFF
J: TRBJ2-3; size: NA; length: 18; V: TRBV5-1; CDR3: CASSLVRTSGGYTDTQYF
J: TRBJ2-7; size: NA; length: 15; V: TRBV5-1; CDR3: CASSLDVGGASEQYF
J: TRBJ2-5; size: once; length: 13; V: TRBV2; CDR3: CASSLAGRETQYF
J: TRBJ2-3; size: NA; length: 16; V: TRBV5-6; CDR3: CASSLERGLATDTQYF
J: TRBJ2-3; size: NA; length: 14; V: TRBV7-3; CDR3: CASSLTSSTDTQYF
J: TRBJ2-3; size: NA; length: 14; V: TRBV29-1; CDR3: CSVRQGVALDTQYF
J: TRBJ2-3; size: NA; length: 15; V: TRBV27; CDR3: CASSLAAGGPGTQYF
J: TRBJ2-1; size: NA; length: 15; V: TRBV2; CDR3: CASIKLAGLNNEQFF
J: TRBJ2-3; size: NA; length: 15; V: TRBV5-1; CDR3: CASSLGSLGTDTQYF
J: TRBJ2-7; size: NA; length: 15; V: TRBV7-2; CDR3: CASSLLSGGPYEQYF
J: TRBJ2-3; size: NA; length: 15; V: TRBV5-1; CDR3: CASSTLAGGEDTQYF
J: TRBJ2-2; size: NA; length: 19; V: TRBV9; CDR3: CASSVEVSGGPAGTGELFF
J: TRBJ2-5; size: NA; length: 13; V: TRBV18; CDR3: CASFETSGETQYF
J: TRBJ2-7; size: once; length: 15; V: TRBV7-2; CDR3: CASSQGQAFSYEQYF
J: TRBJ2-7; size: once; length: 14; V: TRBV18; CDR3: CASSPRGISYEQYF
J: TRBJ2-3; size: NA; length: 16; V: TRBV7-2; CDR3: CASTWGPSTAADTQYF
J: TRBJ1-2; size: NA; length: 14; V: TRBV9; CDR3: CASSVDGDSYGYTF
J: TRBJ1-2; size: NA; length: 15; V: TRBV19; CDR3: CASSFIQGVQDGYTF
J: TRBJ1-2; size: NA; length: 14; V: TRBV6-1; CDR3: CASSEFMVTYGYTF
J: TRBJ2-1; size: NA; length: 15; V: TRBV6-2/TRBV6-3; CDR3: CASSPQGTAYNEQFF
J: TRBJ2-2; size: NA; length: 15; V: TRBV25-1; CDR3: CASSEYFAGAGELFF
J: TRBJ2-3; size: NA; length: 18; V: TRBV3-1/TRBV3-2; CDR3: CASSQDYGGGTSTDTQYF
J: TRBJ1-2; size: NA; length: 16; V: TRBV5-1; CDR3: CASSLAGDVQGVGYTF
J: TRBJ2-3; size: NA; length: 17; V: TRBV19; CDR3: CASSILAGGSSTDTQYF
J: TRBJ2-7; size: NA; length: 14; V: TRBV19; CDR3: CASSREKGAYEQYF
J: TRBJ1-2; size: once; length: 16; V: TRBV27; CDR3: CASSLTPQDRGYGYTF
J: TRBJ1-1; size: NA; length: 16; V: TRBV18; CDR3: CASSPSGGMMNTEAFF
J: TRBJ2-1; size: NA; length: 18; V: TRBV19; CDR3: CASSSPGQGFSSYNEQFF
J: TRBJ1-1; size: NA; length: 15; V: TRBV11-3; CDR3: CASSSSLTDRGEAFF
J: TRBJ2-7; size: NA; length: 14; V: TRBV10-2; CDR3: CASSESSGGYEQYF
J: TRBJ2-3; size: NA; length: 19; V: TRBV4-2; CDR3: CASSQGLAGGLQRTDTQYF